The rows below give T cell receptor beta chains drawn from one sample of a study of blood T cells in healthy people across ages. Using its own MiXCR run on the 5' RACE reads, TCRdb lists one record per CDR3 protein. The profile covers hundreds of thousands of distinct CDR3 sequences, with 21% appearing a single time and approximately 3.7% taken by the ten largest. What was sequenced was blood. The receptors shown here come from an older man in good health. The CDR3 runs from the conserved cysteine through the conserved F or W. Each record gives: clone size, V gene, D gene, J gene, CDR3 protein, CDR3 DNA. The D gene is left open where the match is weak. Size tells how often a clone was seen (once, few, many) or the class of an expanded clone, and some rows leave it out.

abundance: few; v_gene: TRBV12-2; d_gene: NA; j_gene: TRBJ2-4; CDR3aa: CASRPIGRVAKNIQYF; CDR3nt: TGTGCAAGTCGCCCGATTGGGCGGGTCGCCAAAAACATTCAGTACTTC
abundance: NA; v_gene: TRBV18; d_gene: NA; j_gene: TRBJ2-6; CDR3aa: CASSTEGGSGANVLTF; CDR3nt: TGTGCCAGCTCAACAGAGGGAGGCTCTGGGGCCAACGTCCTGACTTTC
abundance: few; v_gene: TRBV20-1; d_gene: TRBD1; j_gene: TRBJ2-7; CDR3aa: CSATGTADYEQYF; CDR3nt: TGCAGTGCTACCGGGACAGCGGACTACGAGCAGTACTTC
abundance: NA; v_gene: TRBV11-1; d_gene: TRBD2; j_gene: TRBJ2-1; CDR3aa: CASSLEAGGTGAYEQCF; CDR3nt: TGTGCCAGCAGCTTAGAGGCGGGGGGCACGGGAGCGTACGAGCAGTGCTTC
abundance: few; v_gene: TRBV10-3; d_gene: NA; j_gene: TRBJ2-5; CDR3aa: CAISEGDQETQYF; CDR3nt: TGTGCCATCAGTGAGGGGGACCAAGAGACCCAGTACTTC
abundance: few; v_gene: TRBV10-3; d_gene: NA; j_gene: TRBJ2-4; CDR3aa: CAISERERENIQYF; CDR3nt: TGTGCCATCAGTGAGCGGGAGAGGGAAAACATTCAGTACTTC
abundance: NA; v_gene: TRBV20-1; d_gene: TRBD2; j_gene: TRBJ2-5; CDR3aa: CSARSRTSRQETQYF; CDR3nt: TGCAGTGCTAGATCCAGGACTAGTAGGCAAGAGACCCAGTACTTC
abundance: NA; v_gene: TRBV7-3; d_gene: TRBD2; j_gene: TRBJ2-1; CDR3aa: CASSLIAGVSNEQFF; CDR3nt: TGTGCCAGCAGCTTAATTGCGGGAGTCTCGAATGAGCAGTTCTTC
abundance: NA; v_gene: TRBV29-1; d_gene: NA; j_gene: TRBJ1-2; CDR3aa: CSSDTQEGGYTF; CDR3nt: TGCAGCTCTGATACTCAGGAAGGTGGCTACACCTTC
abundance: NA; v_gene: TRBV20-1; d_gene: NA; j_gene: TRBJ2-1; CDR3aa: CSASPGSVNEQFF; CDR3nt: TGCAGTGCCTCCCCCGGGAGTGTGAATGAGCAGTTCTTC
abundance: few; v_gene: TRBV15; d_gene: NA; j_gene: TRBJ1-5; CDR3aa: CATSRDLPPGNQPPHF; CDR3nt: TGTGCCACCAGCAGAGATCTGCCCCCCGGGAATCAGCCCCCGCATTTT
abundance: NA; v_gene: TRBV12-3/TRBV12-4; d_gene: NA; j_gene: TRBJ2-7; CDR3aa: CASSFGGSVEQYF; CDR3nt: TGTGCCAGCAGTTTTGGGGGATCCGTCGAGCAGTACTTC
abundance: NA; v_gene: TRBV27; d_gene: TRBD1; j_gene: TRBJ2-2; CDR3aa: CASGAGQGYTGELFF; CDR3nt: TGTGCCAGCGGAGCGGGACAGGGTTACACCGGGGAGCTGTTTTTT
abundance: NA; v_gene: TRBV7-9; d_gene: NA; j_gene: TRBJ1-6; CDR3aa: CASSLVPNSPLHF; CDR3nt: TGTGCCAGCAGCTTAGTTCCGAATTCACCCCTCCACTTT
abundance: NA; v_gene: TRBV7-2; d_gene: NA; j_gene: TRBJ2-5; CDR3aa: CASSFSWGASETQYF; CDR3nt: TGTGCCAGCAGCTTTTCTTGGGGGGCCTCTGAGACCCAGTACTTC
abundance: NA; v_gene: TRBV7-2; d_gene: NA; j_gene: TRBJ2-1; CDR3aa: CASSLAVVWNEQFF; CDR3nt: TGTGCCAGCAGCTTAGCGGTGGTGTGGAATGAGCAGTTCTTC
abundance: many; v_gene: TRBV20-1; d_gene: NA; j_gene: TRBJ2-3; CDR3aa: CSARSGQDTQYF; CDR3nt: TGCAGTGCTAGGTCCGGACAAGATACGCAGTATTTT
abundance: NA; v_gene: TRBV5-5; d_gene: NA; j_gene: TRBJ1-1; CDR3aa: CASSWGQSNTEAFF; CDR3nt: TGTGCCAGCAGCTGGGGACAATCGAACACTGAAGCTTTCTTT
abundance: few; v_gene: TRBV6-5; d_gene: TRBD2; j_gene: TRBJ2-5; CDR3aa: CASSPPGTSQETQYF; CDR3nt: TGTGCCAGCAGTCCCCCGGGGACTAGCCAAGAGACCCAGTACTTC
abundance: NA; v_gene: TRBV5-1; d_gene: TRBD2; j_gene: TRBJ2-1; CDR3aa: CASSFGLAGGGEQFF; CDR3nt: TGCGCCAGCAGCTTCGGACTAGCGGGGGGAGGTGAGCAGTTCTTC